The sequence of this TCR beta chain was determined in a study of Graves' ophthalmopathy and Graves' hyperthyroidism (dated by TCRdb to between 2017 and 2018). Regarding the research as a whole: Peripheral blood was collected at initial diagnosis, before any treatment. To tell Graves' ophthalmopathy apart from Graves' hyperthyroidism, and to predict which patients would progress to ophthalmopathy, the study relied on TCR beta repertoire signatures. In total, approximately 130 blood samples were TCR-sequenced: around 42 ophthalmopathy, roughly 77 hyperthyroidism and about 17 hyperthyroidism-to-ophthalmopathy patients. To explore V-J signatures that separate ophthalmopathy from hyperthyroidism, a discovery set of about a hundred patients was enrolled, consisting of 40 to 45 with ophthalmopathy and some 59 with stable hyperthyroidism. An independent validation cohort comprised 18 to 20 hyperthyroidism patients and over 15 patients who later progressed from hyperthyroidism to ophthalmopathy. T-cell repertoires of thyroid tissue and blood were compared in six hyperthyroidism patients. Following sampling, methimazole starting at 30 mg daily was administered to hyperthyroidism patients, and high-dose intravenous methylprednisolone was administered to ophthalmopathy patients. The paper as a whole reports these results and caveats: Ophthalmopathy was separated from stable hyperthyroidism by the 13-signature model with about 85% sensitivity and around 81% specificity in cross-validation and with 80%/75% in the test set. Sample size was not statistically predetermined, and group allocation was not concealed from the investigators. In validation, the model predicted ophthalmopathy progression with 70.59% sensitivity and roughly 72% specificity; some 13 predicted patients were CT-confirmed with GO in a median of around 6 months. Most expanded thyroid clonotypes with a frequency above 0.001 also appeared in blood, which suggests that blood repertoires may reflect the immune response in the thyroid.

Points on this clonotype: Its antigen is currently not known. No quality values exist for individual bases; no much larger clone is one base distant.

Ophthalmopathy patients had moderately to severely active disease, Clinical Activity Score of at least 3, NOSPECS grade of at least 4, and disease duration under 3 months. Anyone with other autoimmune diseases, uncontrolled infections, pregnancy or lactation was excluded from the study. Clinical symptoms, serum thyroxine, TRAb, thyroid ultrasound and orbital computed tomography were used for diagnosis. PBMCs were isolated from about 9.1 ml of fresh peripheral blood by Ficoll-Paque density gradient centrifugation. Total RNA was extracted using Trizol reagent, and RNA quality was checked on an Agilent 2100 Bioanalyzer. For repertoire sequencing, TCR beta CDR3 regions were amplified from RNA transcripts. A first-round RT-PCR used HTBI primers with the Qiagen OneStep RT-PCR kit, followed by a second-round multiplex PCR, size selection and purification. The libraries underwent paired-end sequencing with 100 bp reads on an Illumina HiSeq2000. In the authors' own workflow: SOAPnuke was used to process the reads, removing any read that contained adapters or uncalled bases, had a mean Phred below 15, or lacked an exact match to the constant primer or identifier. High-quality paired reads were merged with COPE v1.2.5. Clonotypes were defined as unique nucleotide sequences and were aligned to IMGT TRB V, D and J references using MiTCR v1.1. The analysis was limited to V-J combinations with a frequency above 0.0001, which together covered roughly 99% of the repertoires. A TCR clonal expansion and chaos score per V-J combination was defined as the ratio of F50 clonal expansion to chaos observed in the TCRdist matrix. Features were reduced by Welch's t-statistics and random forest to over 10 V-J combinations, which fed a naive Bayes classifier. The Morisita-Horn index was used to measure how similar the thyroid and blood repertoires were. The public reads were run again by TCRdb, first through fastp at Q25 and then through MiXCR, and only productive beta chains were kept. For every CDR3 protein sequence, its rows merge into one entry that carries the most common genes and DNA. TCRdb, not the authors, supplied the V and J calls. A total of hundreds of thousands of distinct CDR3 sequences appear in this sample, roughly two fifths of them only once. 3.3% of the sample belongs to the ten largest clones.

Based on the germline V gene, the CDR1 and CDR2 sequences are LGHNA and YSLEER. The cysteine opens and the phenylalanine closes a CDR3 of 14 amino acids. Only CDR3 DNA is held: 42 bases, read in frame from base 1. Relative to germline, V is 1 base shorter and J is 3 bases shorter, with 9 bases between their ends. Sequencing used peripheral blood. The rearrangement combines TRBV4-3 with TRBJ1-2; no D segment can be confidently identified. The receptor was derived from an adult man with Graves' ophthalmopathy. The nucleotide sequence reads as follows: TGCGCCAGCAGCCAAGGCGGGCAGCACTATGGCTACACCTTC. The translation is CASSQGGQHYGYTF.